These 11 T cell receptor beta chains share one sample of origin, sequenced in a study of T cells in localized non-small cell lung cancer. The table came from immunoSEQ multiplex PCR; TCRdb's copy has only in-frame clones and leaves some out. The sample includes approximately 7,000 clones, around 40% of them seen just once. Sequences were derived from lung tumor tissue, sampled before any cancer treatment. The receptor set was obtained from a man aged 35 to 69 with stage III lung adenocarcinoma.

V and J are TRBV19 and TRBJ2-1, with TRBD2 matching over 11 bases. Germline V lookup: CDR1 LNHDA, CDR2 SQIVND (reference sequence). Trimming removed 6 bases from V and 4 bases from J; junction bases left unmatched: 11. The CDR3 is made up of 17 amino acids. The DNA for the CDR3 is TGTGCCAGTAGCCTCTCCGGGACTAGCGGTGTATACAATGAGCAGTTCTTC. Its protein is CASSLSGTSGVYNEQFF. Full variable domain (outside the CDR3, taken from reference TRBV19 and TRBJ2-1): DGGITQSPKYLFRKEGQNVTLSCEQNLNHDAMYWYRQDPGQGLRLIYYSQIVNDFQKGDIAEGYSVSREKKESFPLTVTSAQKNPTAFYLCASSLSGTSGVYNEQFFGPGTRLTVL.

The V gene is TRBV2, the J gene TRBJ1-2; 9 bases align to TRBD1. Germline V gives CDR1 SNHLY, CDR2 FYNNEI. The CDR3 consists of 15 residues. Unmatched junction bases numbered 13, after V lost 6 bases and J lost 8 bases. This CDR3 is CASSVSGTGMRGYTF. The CDR3 bases are TGTGCCAGCAGCGTATCCGGGACAGGGATGAGGGGCTACACCTTC.

The V gene is TRBV9, the J gene TRBJ1-2, with D uncertain. This CDR3 has 12 residues. V was clipped by 0 bases and J by 8 bases, with 8 bases between them. Germline V gene sequence: CDR1 SGDLS, CDR2 YYNGEE. CDR3 in amino acids: CASSVGGSGYTF. DNA for the CDR3: TGTGCCAGCAGCGTAGGAGGATCGGGCTACACCTTC.

This clone occurred a few times. The rearrangement joins TRBV6-8 to TRBJ2-6, with TRBD1 matching 7 bases. This CDR3 comprises 14 residues. Per germline, CDR1 MNHGY and CDR2 SAAAGT. Trimming cost V 6 bases and J 2 bases; bases outside gene matches: 1. The CDR3 loop reads CASRTGTGANVLTF. The CDR3 nucleotides are TGTGCCAGCAGGACAGGGACTGGGGCCAACGTCCTGACTTTC.

The rearrangement uses TRBV10-2 and TRBJ2-7; D not certain. Germline assignment: CDR1 WSHSY and CDR2 SAAADI. Trimming took off 0 bases at V and 11 bases at J, with 17 bases between the two ends. The length of the CDR3 is 14 residues. CDR3 loop: CASSESSRAQRKYF. The CDR3 DNA follows: TGCGCCAGCAGTGAGTCGAGTAGGGCTCAACGCAAGTACTTC.

The chain carries TRBV25-1 and TRBJ2-3; 12 positions agree with TRBD2. Germline CDR1 reads MGHDK; CDR2 reads SYGVNS. CDR3 size: 16 residues. V was clipped by 7 bases and J by 0 bases; unmatched bases: 5. The CDR3 loop is CASTPGTSGSTDTQYF. The DNA of the CDR3 is TGTGCCAGCACTCCCGGGACTAGCGGGAGCACAGATACGCAGTATTTT.

The V call is TRBV10-3, the J call TRBJ2-3; D gene ambiguous. CDR1 and CDR2 from the germline V gene are ENHRY and SYGVKD. Trimming took 6 bases from V and 0 from J, leaving 7 bases between them. The CDR3 loop spans 13 amino acids. The CDR3 spells CAIRGQSTDTQYF. In DNA form, the CDR3 reads TGTGCCATCAGGGGCCAAAGCACAGATACGCAGTATTTT.

This clone has a handful of counts. This sequence joins TRBV6-8 and TRBJ1-5, with 10 positions matching TRBD1. CDR1 and CDR2 from the germline V gene are MNHGY and SAAAGT. The CDR3 loop spans 17 amino acids. Trimming cost V 8 bases and J 7 bases; bases outside gene matches: 17. The CDR3 DNA follows: TGTGCCAGCGAGGGAGGGACAGGGGTAATAGGGGGCCAGCCCCAGCATTTT. Encoded protein: CASEGGTGVIGGQPQHF.

The chain recombines TRBV29-1 with TRBJ2-5; D unresolved. Trimming took off 0 bases at V and 1 base at J, with 9 bases between the two ends. The CDR3 sequence is 14 residues long. The germline CDR1 and CDR2 sequences are SQVTM and ANQGSEA. DNA for the CDR3: TGCAGCGTTGAAGATGGAGCGATCCAAGAGACCCAGTACTTC. The encoded protein is CSVEDGAIQETQYF.

Only a few counts were recorded for this clone. The V and J genes are TRBV2 and TRBJ1-1; weak D call: TRBD1 (5 bases). This CDR3 comprises 16 residues. The germline V gene encodes CDR1 SNHLY and CDR2 FYNNEI. The ends were cut back, 1 base at V and 1 base at J, with 13 bases in the middle. CDR3 DNA: TGTGCCAGCAGTGAAGGGCAGGGAATAGGGAACACTGAAGCTTTCTTT. Translating gives CASSEGQGIGNTEAFF.

The J gene is TRBJ1-2, the V gene TRBV18; 9 bases fit TRBD1. Germline loops: CDR1 KGHSH, CDR2 LQKENI. V lost 3 bases to trimming and J lost 0 bases; unmatched junction nucleotides: 14. The CDR3 is made up of 19 amino acids. Written as DNA, the CDR3 is TGTGCCAGCTCACCGTCTCCCGGGACAGGGACAACAGCTAACTATGGCTACACCTTC. It is translated as CASSPSPGTGTTANYGYTF.